Each of the 23 T cell receptor beta chains below was sequenced from the same sample in a study of cytomegalovirus exposure and HLA in healthy donors. Use of 60 Vbeta and 13 Jbeta primers characterized the PCR. The protocol was immunoSEQ multiplex PCR, while the TCRdb copy is restricted to in-frame clones and leaves out a portion. The sample holds 90,000 to 110,000 clones, nearly 80% seen once. Sequenced input: PBMCs. The receptors shown here come from a man aged 30 to 39 in good health and CMV-seronegative.

V usage is TRBV27 and J usage is TRBJ1-6, with D possibly matching TRBD1 (5 bases). V was pared by 5 bases and J by 7 bases, with 12 bases between. Germline loops: CDR1 MNHEY, CDR2 SMNVEV (reference sequence). This CDR3 is 14 amino acids long. CDR3 amino acids: CASSLQVMNSPLHF. CDR3 DNA sequence: TGTGCCAGCAGTCTACAGGTTATGAATTCACCCCTCCACTTT.

The chain uses TRBV29-1 and TRBJ2-1; the match to TRBD2 covers 10 bases. CDR1 and CDR2 (germline): SQVTM, ANQGSEA. V was clipped by 1 base and J by 4 bases; unmatched bases: 4. This CDR3 contains 15 residues. CDR3 in amino acids: CSVEGLAGVYNEQFF. Here the CDR3 DNA reads TGCAGCGTTGAAGGTCTAGCGGGAGTATACAATGAGCAGTTCTTC.

The chain recombines TRBV25-1 with TRBJ2-7; maybe TRBD2 (5 bases). V was shortened by 7 bases and J by 2 bases, with 21 bases between the two germline ends. CDR1 and CDR2 (germline): MGHDK, SYGVNS. The CDR3 covers 16 residues. This CDR3 reads CASTRKGSGNAYEQYF. CDR3 coding DNA: TGTGCCAGCACCAGAAAAGGATCGGGAAACGCCTACGAGCAGTACTTC.

The J gene is TRBJ2-1, the V gene TRBV2; 8 bases map to TRBD1. Germline trimming cut 6 bases from V and 6 bases from J; bases unmatched to any gene: 4. This CDR3 is 13 amino acids long. Germline-derived CDR1 and CDR2 are SNHLY and FYNNEI. The CDR3 DNA reads as TGTGCCAGCAGCGGTGACAGGGGCAATGAGCAGTTCTTC. Amino acid sequence: CASSGDRGNEQFF. The complete variable domain, with remaining parts taken from reference TRBV2 and TRBJ2-1, reads EPEVTQTPSHQVTQMGQEVILRCVPISNHLYFYWYRQILGQKVEFLVSFYNNEISEKSEIFDDQFSVERPDGSNFTLKIRSTKLEDSAMYFCASSGDRGNEQFFGPGTRLTVL.

The chain carries TRBV19 and TRBJ2-3; D is unclear. V gave up 4 bases and J gave up 6 bases, with 11 bases separating them. This CDR3 region has 13 residues. Germline V gene sequence: CDR1 LNHDA, CDR2 SQIVND (reference sequence). The CDR3 sequence is CASSTQRGDTQYF. CDR3 in DNA: TGTGCCAGTAGTACCCAGCGTGGGGATACGCAGTATTTT.

This rearrangement joins TRBV18 to TRBJ2-3, with TRBD1 as a possible D gene (5 bases). Trimming pared 5 bases from V and 4 bases from J, leaving 13 bases between. CDR3 length equals 14 residues. Germline V CDR1 and CDR2: KGHSH, LQKENI. Written as DNA, the CDR3 is TGTGCCAGCTCAAGCGACCAAGGGGCAGATACGCAGTATTTT. It encodes CASSSDQGADTQYF.

This clone came up once. The chain combines TRBV25-1 with TRBJ2-5; tentative D call: TRBD2 (6 bases). There are 15 residues in the CDR3. In germline, CDR1 is MGHDK, CDR2 SYGVNS. Trimming cost V 1 base and J 2 bases, with 11 bases left between them. The chain's CDR3 is CASSESWREQETQYF. The CDR3 nucleotides are TGTGCCAGCAGTGAATCGTGGCGGGAACAAGAGACCCAGTACTTC.

This clone was found once. The V and J genes are TRBV5-6 and TRBJ2-3; maybe TRBD2 (6 bases). The CDR3 is made up of 16 amino acids. With 2 bases removed from V and 1 base from J, the gap between germline ends came to 14 bases. In germline, CDR1 is SGHDT, CDR2 YYEEEE. The DNA for the CDR3 is TGTGCCAGCAGCTTAGGGCGGGGTCCCGGCACAGATACGCAGTATTTT. The encoded protein is CASSLGRGPGTDTQYF.

Comment on this clone: Other DNA sequences from this sample encode an identical CDR3 as well. The rearrangement joins TRBV11-2 to TRBJ1-5; 10 nucleotides line up with TRBD1. The germline gives CDR1 SGHAT, CDR2 FQNNGV. V was clipped by 5 bases and J by 6 bases; unmatched bases: 4. This CDR3 is built from 14 residues. CDR3 bases: TGTGCCAGCAGCCCGACAGGGGGCGGTCAGCCCCAGCATTTT. Translation: CASSPTGGGQPQHF.

This clone was seen a few times. This rearrangement joins TRBV9 to TRBJ1-1, with D uncertain. V was clipped by 3 bases and J by 3 bases, with 15 bases between them. Germline V gene data show CDR1 as SGDLS and CDR2 as YYNGEE. This CDR3 is 15 amino acids long. The CDR3 DNA follows: TGTGCCAGCAGCGCTACCGAGGCCGGATACACTGAAGCTTTCTTT. It encodes CASSATEAGYTEAFF.

The chain combines TRBV7-9 with TRBJ1-2; 7 nucleotides line up with TRBD1. This CDR3 spans 16 amino acids. Germline CDR1 SEHNR, CDR2 FQNEAQ (reference sequence). The J segment lost 7 bases and the V segment lost 5 bases, leaving 16 bases of the junction unmatched. CDR3 sequence reads: CASSRRRDSRVGGYTF. For the CDR3, the DNA is TGTGCCAGCAGCCGTAGAAGGGACAGTCGAGTTGGTGGCTACACCTTC.

This clone showed up just a few times. The chain uses TRBV4-3 and TRBJ2-3, with D possibly matching TRBD1 (5 bases). The length of the CDR3 is 16 residues. Germline V gene data show CDR1 as LGHNA and CDR2 as YSLEER. Trimming took off 0 bases at V and 1 base at J, with 11 bases between the two ends. The CDR3 region has the DNA TGCGCCAGCAGCCAAGAGACTGGGGCACGCACAGATACGCAGTATTTT. It yields the protein CASSQETGARTDTQYF.

The V call is TRBV19, the J call TRBJ2-7; TRBD1 agrees at 8 bases. CDR3 size: 18 residues. With 9 bases clipped from V and 2 bases from J, the junction kept 21 bases outside the gene matches. Looked up from germline, CDR1 is LNHDA and CDR2 is SQIVND (reference sequence). CDR3 region: CASPCPIKGTGFTYEQYF. CDR3 nucleotide sequence: TGTGCCAGCCCGTGCCCCATAAAGGGGACAGGATTCACCTACGAGCAGTACTTC.

This clone was counted only a few times. This chain uses TRBV7-9 with TRBJ2-1, with a tentative D call TRBD2 (7 bases). V lost 5 bases and J lost 4, with 12 bases in between. The CDR3 runs 14 residues. Germline V gene lookup returns CDR1 SEHNR and CDR2 FQNEAQ (reference sequence). The CDR3 nucleotides read TGTGCCAGCAGCCTCCGGGGGGCATACAATGAGCAGTTCTTC. Amino acid sequence: CASSLRGAYNEQFF. Variable domain in full (rest from reference TRBV7-9 and TRBJ2-1): DTGVSQNPRHKITKRGQNVTFRCDPISEHNRLYWYRQTLGQGPEFLTYFQNEAQLEKSRLLSDRFSAERPKGSFSTLEIQRTEQGDSAMYLCASSLRGAYNEQFFGPGTRLTVL.

V usage is TRBV4-3 and J usage is TRBJ2-5; D gene unclear. The J call may be wrong; the DNA end is better matched by TRBJ2-7. The CDR3 covers 16 residues. Germline V gene data show CDR1 as LGHNA and CDR2 as YSLEER. The CDR3 sequence is CASSPTSLTYTYEQYF. For the CDR3, the DNA is TGCGCCAGCAGCCCCACCTCACTGACATATACCTACGAGCAGTACTTC.

The chain combines TRBV6-1 with TRBJ2-3; 11 bases align to TRBD2. Germline loops: CDR1 MNHNS, CDR2 SASEGT. After removal of 8 bases from V and 2 bases from J, the junction contained 3 bases not matched to a gene. This CDR3 comprises 14 residues. The DNA for the CDR3 is TGTGCCAGCCGACTAGCGGGGAACACAGATACGCAGTATTTT. Translated, it gives CASRLAGNTDTQYF.

V gene TRBV6-5 combines with J gene TRBJ2-3, with TRBD2 matching 8 bases. The CDR3 runs 13 residues. CDR1 is MNHEY, CDR2 SVGAGI, per germline. The V and J ends lost 6 bases and 2 bases, in that order; junction bases with no gene match: 1. The CDR3 spells CASRLADTDTQYF. The CDR3 region has the DNA TGTGCCAGCAGACTAGCGGACACAGATACGCAGTATTTT.

This clone was detected only a few times. The CDR3: CASSYVRGSTDTQYF. The DNA for the CDR3 is TGTGCCAGCAGTTACGTCAGGGGTAGCACAGATACGCAGTATTTT. The chain is built from TRBV6-5 and TRBJ2-3; D is possibly TRBD1 (6 bases). In germline, CDR1 is MNHEY, CDR2 SVGAGI. CDR3 length equals 15 residues. Trimming pared 2 bases from V and 0 bases from J, leaving 9 bases between.

DNA of the CDR3: TGTGCCACCAAGAATCAGCAGCGGGGGGCGGGAGATACGCAGTATTTT. Translated: CATKNQQRGAGDTQYF. The J gene is TRBJ2-3, the V gene TRBV5-4; 9 bases are shared with TRBD2. Trimming at V came to 9 bases and at J to 5 bases, leaving 16 bases not matched to a gene. The CDR3 extends over 16 amino acids. The germline V gene has CDR1 SGHNT and CDR2 YYREEE (reference sequence).

The gene calls are TRBV7-9 and TRBJ1-2; TRBD1 agrees at 8 bases. The V and J ends lost 5 bases and 4 bases, in that order; junction bases with no gene match: 12. CDR1 is SEHNR and CDR2 is FQNEAQ in the germline V gene (reference sequence). CDR3 length equals 16 residues. CDR3 protein: CASSQSGTGETYGYTF. The CDR3 bases are TGTGCCAGCAGCCAATCCGGGACAGGCGAAACCTATGGCTACACCTTC.

J is TRBJ2-3 and V is TRBV10-2, with TRBD2 matching over 12 bases. This CDR3 has 16 amino acids. The ends lost 6 bases at V and 3 bases at J; junction bases unmatched: 7. Germline CDR1 is WSHSY and CDR2 is SAAADI. The CDR3 DNA is TGCGCCAGCAGCAGGACTAGCGGGATTAAGACAGATACGCAGTATTTT. It is translated as CASSRTSGIKTDTQYF.

The V call is TRBV5-6, the J call TRBJ1-3; D perhaps matches TRBD1 (5 bases). Per germline, CDR1 SGHDT and CDR2 YYEEEE. V lost 1 base, J lost 1 base, and 12 bases lay in between. The CDR3 has 16 residues. The DNA for the CDR3 is TGTGCCAGCAGCTTGAATGGTGCAGGGTCTGGAAACACCATATATTTT. Protein product: CASSLNGAGSGNTIYF.

There are a few counts of this clone. This chain joins TRBV4-1 and TRBJ1-1, with 7 nucleotides matching TRBD1. The CDR3 totals 15 residues. With 1 base clipped from V and 4 bases from J, the junction kept 6 bases outside the gene matches. Germline V gene sequence: CDR1 MGHRA, CDR2 YSYEKL. The CDR3 loop reads CASSQADRVGTEAFF. CDR3 coding DNA: TGCGCCAGCAGCCAAGCAGACAGGGTTGGCACTGAAGCTTTCTTT.